This TCR beta chain is from a study of blood T cell repertoires in COVID-19. Original processing methods: Reference gene primer amplification yielded estimated nucleated cell counts. Generated by immunoSEQ multiplex PCR, the TCRdb table keeps only in-frame clones and is missing some. That table is the source of V, J and clone size, and D and trimming were worked out from the DNA. The sample comprises approximately 440,000 clones, less than 95% of which are singletons, and under 0.7% rests with the top ten. Losses at the gene ends were 7 bases for V and 0 bases for J; bases not matched to a gene: 19. CDR3 length equals 20 residues. In germline, CDR1 is KGHDR, CDR2 SFDVKD.

This TCR came from a young man who had recovered from COVID-19. The rearrangement joins TRBV24-1 to TRBJ1-3, with 8 bases fitting TRBD1. The sample taken for sequencing was PBMCs or T cells enriched from blood (not recorded which). The CDR3 nucleotides read TGTGCCACCAGGAGCGTACATGGACAGGGAACGATCGACTCTGGAAACACCATATATTTT. Translating gives CATRSVHGQGTIDSGNTIYF.